This is a list of T cell receptor beta chains from one sample in a study of T cell repertoires and HLA-DP antigens. The method was immunoSEQ multiplex PCR; TCRdb's version includes in-frame clones alone and lacks a portion of them. The sample lists around 90,000 clones, around nine tenths occurring once. These receptors' antigens are unknown. Material: CD4+ T cells from PBMCs. The source is a man aged 50 to 59 in good health and CMV-seronegative. CDR3s include the opening cysteine and the closing phenylalanine or tryptophan. A D gene is named only where the DNA matches it firmly. Size is omitted from some rows. Given values are once, few, many or a class for expanded clones.

TRBJ2-3,-,TRBV5-4,-,CASSFGRDTQYF,TGTGCCAGCAGCTTTGGTAGAGATACGCAGTATTTT
TRBJ1-6,-,TRBV30,once,CAWSAAGFSYNSPLHF,TGTGCCTGGAGTGCAGCGGGGTTCTCCTATAATTCACCCCTCCACTTT
TRBJ2-3,-,TRBV11-2,-,CASSSPKTGFTDTQYF,TGTGCCAGCAGCTCTCCAAAGACAGGCTTCACAGATACGCAGTATTTT
TRBJ1-1,-,TRBV5-8,-,CASSLGGAGKVTEAFF,TGTGCCAGCAGCTTGGGGGGCGCAGGGAAGGTTACTGAAGCTTTCTTT
TRBJ2-1,-,TRBV4-3,-,CASSQSRLNEQFF,TGCGCCAGCAGCCAATCCCGACTAAATGAGCAGTTCTTC
TRBJ2-5,-,TRBV21-1,-,CASSKGRTLQETQYF,TGTGCCAGCAGCAAAGGACGGACCCTGCAAGAGACCCAGTACTTC
TRBJ1-6,-,TRBV6-1,-,CASSAQGTGILTSPLHF,TGTGCCAGCAGTGCCCAGGGAACAGGGATTCTAACTTCACCCCTCCACTTT
TRBJ1-5,TRBD1,TRBV6-6,-,CASSSYTGGDQPQHF,TGTGCCAGCAGTTCCTATACAGGGGGCGATCAGCCCCAGCATTTT
TRBJ2-2,-,TRBV28,-,CASQGFGELFF,TGTGCCAGCCAGGGGTTCGGGGAGCTGTTTTTT
TRBJ2-2,-,TRBV9,once,CASSVGQTTGELFF,TGTGCCAGCAGCGTAGGTCAAACCACCGGGGAGCTGTTTTTT
TRBJ2-1,-,TRBV2,-,CASIPVRSSYNEQFF,TGTGCCAGCATCCCCGTCCGAAGCTCCTACAATGAGCAGTTCTTC
TRBJ2-2,-,TRBV10-3,-,CAISDPGYTGELFF,TGTGCCATCAGTGACCCGGGGTACACCGGGGAGCTGTTTTTT
TRBJ2-7,-,TRBV6-5,-,CASGLGTYEQYF,TGTGCCAGCGGGTTGGGGACGTACGAGCAGTACTTC
TRBJ2-7,-,TRBV18,once,CASSPPSGPYEQYF,TGTGCCAGCTCACCACCCTCGGGGCCATACGAGCAGTACTTC
TRBJ2-7,TRBD1,TRBV18,once,CASSADRINEQYF,TGTGCCAGCTCAGCGGACAGGATCAACGAGCAGTACTTC
TRBJ1-1,-,TRBV7-6,few,CASSLGQRTEAFF,TGTGCCAGCAGCCTAGGACAGAGGACTGAAGCTTTCTTT
TRBJ2-3,-,TRBV18,-,CASSLRTHRNTDTQYF,TGTGCCAGCTCTCTTCGGACACACCGAAACACAGATACGCAGTATTTT